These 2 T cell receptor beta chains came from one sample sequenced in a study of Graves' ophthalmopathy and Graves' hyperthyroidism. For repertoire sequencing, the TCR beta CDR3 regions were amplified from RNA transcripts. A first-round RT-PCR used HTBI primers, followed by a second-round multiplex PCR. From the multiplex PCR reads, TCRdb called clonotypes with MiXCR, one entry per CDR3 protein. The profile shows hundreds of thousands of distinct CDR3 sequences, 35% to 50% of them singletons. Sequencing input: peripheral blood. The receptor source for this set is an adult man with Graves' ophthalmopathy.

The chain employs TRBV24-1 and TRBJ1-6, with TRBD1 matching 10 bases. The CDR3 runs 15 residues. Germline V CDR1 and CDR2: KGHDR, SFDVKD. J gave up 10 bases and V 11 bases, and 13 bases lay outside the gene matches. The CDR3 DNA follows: TGTGCCAGCAGAACCCTGACAGGGGGCGCCTCACCCCTCCACTTT. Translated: CASRTLTGGASPLHF.

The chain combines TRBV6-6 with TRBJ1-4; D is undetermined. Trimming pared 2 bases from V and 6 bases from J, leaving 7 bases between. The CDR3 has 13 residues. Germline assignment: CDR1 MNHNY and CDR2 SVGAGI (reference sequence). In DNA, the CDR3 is TGTGCCAGCAGTTACATTGGGGATGAAAAACTGTTTTTT. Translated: CASSYIGDEKLFF.